Described below is a single T cell receptor (beta chain) sequence and its context. Its antigen is as yet unknown. It was with 60 Vbeta and 13 Jbeta primers that the PCR ran. Assay used: immunoSEQ multiplex PCR; TCRdb lists only in-frame clones, some missing. The table records more than 95,000 clones, 60% to 85% of them present only once. This entry belongs to a study of cytomegalovirus exposure and HLA in healthy donors. Points from the study as a whole: A later analysis linked a missense DCLRE1C variant to TCR beta V- and J-gene trimming. The CMV antigen specificity of a few CMV-associated chains was confirmed through in vitro analysis.

At the time of sampling, donors were nominally healthy, though unrecorded immune exposures were likely. This receptor was identified in a young woman in good health and CMV-seropositive. Input material: PBMCs.

The CDR3 DNA reads TGTGCCAGCACCCCCCCCGGACAGCCTGCCTACGAGCAGTACTTC. Protein sequence: CASTPPGQPAYEQYF. V gene TRBV28 combines with J gene TRBJ2-7, with a possible D match to TRBD1 (6 bases). This CDR3 comprises 15 residues. V shed 7 bases and J shed 2 bases, with 18 bases lying between them. The germline gives CDR1 MDHEN, CDR2 SYDVKM.